One sample yielded the 30 T cell receptor beta chains listed below, sequenced in a study of blood T cell repertoires in COVID-19. Clones were sequenced by immunoSEQ multiplex PCR, and TCRdb holds only the in-frame ones, with some missing. Among around 94,000 clones listed, about 87% were seen once. Sequences were obtained from peripheral blood. All receptors derive from a man between 50 and 59 years old with active or convalescent COVID-19.

V gene TRBV19 combines with J gene TRBJ2-1; 7 nucleotides align to TRBD1. The J segment lost 9 bases and the V segment lost 10 bases, leaving 15 bases of the junction unmatched. Germline V gene sequence: CDR1 LNHDA, CDR2 SQIVND (reference sequence). The CDR3 covers 14 residues. For the CDR3, the DNA is TGTGCCACCAAGACACAGGGGCTAGGGATTGAGCAGTTCTTC. It is translated as CATKTQGLGIEQFF.

V and J are TRBV11-1 and TRBJ2-6, with TRBD2 as a possible D gene (6 bases). Trimming shortened V by 0 bases and J by 5 bases, and 11 bases separated the two germline ends. The length of the CDR3 is 16 residues. Germline V lookup: CDR1 SGHAT, CDR2 FQDESV (reference sequence). CDR3 nucleotide sequence: TGTGCCAGCAGCTTAGCTCCCGGGGACTGGGCCAACGTCCTGACTTTC. As protein: CASSLAPGDWANVLTF.

The V gene is TRBV27, the J gene TRBJ2-7, with D possibly TRBD2 on 6 matching bases. The germline gives CDR1 MNHEY, CDR2 SMNVEV (reference sequence). The V end lost 7 bases, the J end lost 2 bases, and 12 bases lay between the germline ends. The CDR3 loop spans 13 amino acids. CDR3 bases: TGTGCCAGCATTGGAGGGGAGCCCTACGAGCAGTACGTC. Residues: CASIGGEPYEQYV.

This chain joins TRBV28 and TRBJ1-2, with 7 bases fitting TRBD1. J was trimmed by 3 bases and V by 6 bases; bases with no gene match: 7. The CDR3 runs to 14 residues. Germline lookup yields CDR1 MDHEN and CDR2 SYDVKM. Here the CDR3 reads CASSSGTAHYGYTF. The CDR3 DNA follows: TGTGCCAGCAGCTCAGGGACAGCTCACTATGGCTACACCTTC.

The chain has TRBV19 and TRBJ2-3; TRBD1 matches 9 bases. The CDR3 contains 16 residues. The V gene end was trimmed by 4 bases and the J gene end by 0 bases; junction bases not matched to a gene: 5. The germline V gene has CDR1 LNHDA and CDR2 SQIVND (reference sequence). CDR3 protein: CASSSGTGMSTDTQYF. The CDR3 DNA sequence: TGTGCCAGTAGTAGCGGGACAGGGATGAGCACAGATACGCAGTATTTT.

The rearrangement joins TRBV7-8 to TRBJ2-1, with D maybe TRBD2 (7 bases). There are 16 residues in the CDR3. Trimming shortened V by 1 base and J by 4 bases, and 14 bases separated the two germline ends. Germline V gene lookup returns CDR1 SGHVS and CDR2 FQNEAQ. The CDR3: CASSLGRGASYNEQFF. The CDR3 region has the DNA TGTGCCAGCAGCTTAGGTCGGGGGGCGTCTTACAATGAGCAGTTCTTC. The variable domain in full, completed from reference TRBV7-8 and TRBJ2-1, reads GAGVSQSPRYKVAKRGQDVALRCDPISGHVSLFWYQQALGQGPEFLTYFQNEAQLDKSGLPSDRFFAERPEGSVSTLKIQRTQQEDSAVYLCASSLGRGASYNEQFFGPGTRLTVL.

The rearrangement joins TRBV19 to TRBJ1-1; TRBD1 agrees at 9 bases. Per the germline V gene, CDR1 is LNHDA and CDR2 is SQIVND (reference sequence). This CDR3 is 13 amino acids long. Trimming cost V 5 bases and J 5 bases; bases outside gene matches: 3. The CDR3 spells CASSGQGWTEAFF. CDR3 sequence (DNA): TGTGCCAGTAGTGGACAGGGGTGGACTGAAGCTTTCTTT.

The chain has TRBV3-1 (or the pseudogene TRBV3-2) and TRBJ1-3; no firm D call. The CDR3 loop spans 13 amino acids. Germline CDR1 is LGHDT and CDR2 is YNNKEL (reference sequence). The ends were cut back, 7 bases at V and 5 bases at J, with 12 bases in the middle. CDR3 nucleotide sequence: TGTGCCAGCACCGATCAGGTCCGAAACACCATATATTTT. It codes for CASTDQVRNTIYF.

The chain uses TRBV18 and TRBJ2-1; the match to TRBD2 covers 11 bases. This CDR3 has 19 residues. Trimming at V came to 2 bases and at J to 0 bases, leaving 9 bases not matched to a gene. Germline loops: CDR1 KGHSH, CDR2 LQKENI. Written as DNA, the CDR3 is TGTGCCAGCTCACCAACCCCTCTAGCGGGGGGCAACTCCTACAATGAGCAGTTCTTC. This sequence encodes CASSPTPLAGGNSYNEQFF.

The rearrangement uses TRBV5-4 and TRBJ2-1, with 8 nucleotides matching TRBD2. Germline V gene lookup returns CDR1 SGHNT and CDR2 YYREEE (reference sequence). The CDR3 extends over 18 amino acids. V trimming: 0 bases; J trimming: 7 bases; junction bases outside the gene matches: 15. This CDR3 reads CASSLALFGTGGRNEQFF. CDR3 DNA sequence: TGTGCCAGCAGCTTGGCCCTGTTTGGAACGGGGGGGCGTAATGAGCAGTTCTTC.

The chain employs TRBV5-4 and TRBJ1-1, with 9 positions matching TRBD1. Looked up from germline, CDR1 is SGHNT and CDR2 is YYREEE (reference sequence). With 0 bases clipped from V and 5 bases from J, the junction kept 14 bases outside the gene matches. The CDR3 runs 18 residues. DNA for the CDR3: TGTGCCAGCAGCTTGGGGGTGGGATCACAGGGGGCGAGGACTGAAGCTTTCTTT. It yields the protein CASSLGVGSQGARTEAFF.

The chain employs TRBV5-1 and TRBJ2-1, with D tentatively TRBD2 (5 bases). The ends were cut back, 0 bases at V and 8 bases at J, with 12 bases in the middle. Looked up from germline, CDR1 is SGHRS and CDR2 is YFSETQ. The CDR3 is 14 amino acids. The CDR3 DNA follows: TGCGCCAGCAGCTTGGGGGCGCTGAGGGATGAGCAGTTCTTC. It codes for CASSLGALRDEQFF.

With regard to this clone: One end of the junction varies from germline; a read error may be responsible. The chain is built from TRBV6-6 and TRBJ2-5; D is possibly TRBD2 (5 bases). Looked up from germline, CDR1 is MNHNY and CDR2 is SVGAGI (reference sequence). There are 14 residues in the CDR3. The CDR3 here is CASSSGLGQVTQYF. Here the CDR3 DNA reads TGTGCCAGCAGTTCCGGACTGGGCCAAGTGACCCAGTACTTC.

The genes are TRBV25-1 and TRBJ2-4; weak D call: TRBD1 (5 bases). The germline V and J ends were trimmed by 6 bases and 5 bases, with 26 bases remaining between them. Germline V gene lookup returns CDR1 MGHDK and CDR2 SYGVNS. The CDR3 covers 18 residues. Written as DNA, the CDR3 is TGTGCCAGCAGGGGGCAGGATTCCTCCCATTTTGGCGAAAACATTCAGTACTTC. Translation gives CASRGQDSSHFGENIQYF.

The J gene is TRBJ1-4, the V gene TRBV30, with 10 bases matching TRBD1. Germline loops: CDR1 GTSNPN, CDR2 SVGIG (reference sequence). The CDR3 sequence is 15 residues long. The ends lost 3 bases at V and 3 bases at J; junction bases unmatched: 4. The CDR3 region has the DNA TGTGCCTGGAGGGACAGGGGGTTATCTAATGAAAAACTGTTTTTT. As protein: CAWRDRGLSNEKLFF.

V gene TRBV5-4 combines with J gene TRBJ1-1, with D maybe TRBD1 (6 bases). The V gene lost 4 bases and the J gene lost 3 bases, with 16 bases spanning the gap. From germline, CDR1 is SGHNT and CDR2 YYREEE (reference sequence). CDR3 length: 15 residues. CDR3 bases: TGTGCCAGCAGCCGTCAAAAACAGGGAGACACTGAAGCTTTCTTT. Translated, it gives CASSRQKQGDTEAFF.

The chain has TRBV19 and TRBJ1-3; a weak D match, TRBD1 (5 bases). The CDR3 runs to 17 residues. Germline V gene lookup returns CDR1 LNHDA and CDR2 SQIVND (reference sequence). Trimming stripped 7 bases from V and 0 bases from J, with 19 bases between. CDR3: CASTETGDLGSGNTIYF. The CDR3 DNA reads as TGTGCCAGTACCGAAACAGGCGACCTAGGCTCTGGAAACACCATATATTTT.

The table lists this clone with a count of one. This chain joins TRBV4-2 and TRBJ1-4; D uncertain. Germline lookup yields CDR1 LGHNA and CDR2 YNFKEQ. This CDR3 region has 16 residues. V lost 0 bases, J lost 8 bases, and 16 bases lay in between. DNA for the CDR3: TGTGCCAGCAGCCAAGATGGAGGGCAGGACGGGGAAAAACTGTTTTTT. Its translation: CASSQDGGQDGEKLFF.

The J gene is TRBJ2-7, the V gene TRBV5-1; the match to TRBD1 covers 7 bases. The germline CDR1 and CDR2 sequences are SGHRS and YFSETQ. The CDR3 is 14 amino acids. V lost 4 bases, J lost 3 bases, and 7 bases stayed unmatched. The CDR3 coding sequence is TGCGCCAGCAGCAGTGGGACAGCCAACTACGAGCAGTACTTC. Protein: CASSSGTANYEQYF.

The chain couples TRBV28 to TRBJ1-5, with D possibly being TRBD1 (6 bases). CDR3 size: 14 residues. The germline V gene has CDR1 MDHEN and CDR2 SYDVKM. With 7 bases removed from V and 7 bases from J, the gap between germline ends came to 17 bases. The CDR3: CASNRGGAGQPQHF. The CDR3, as DNA: TGTGCCAGCAATCGTGGGGGCGCTGGGCAGCCCCAGCATTTT.

The chain combines TRBV19 with TRBJ2-7; TRBD1 matches 11 bases. Losses at the gene ends were 5 bases for V and 2 bases for J; bases not matched to a gene: 5. The CDR3 consists of 15 residues. Germline CDR1 is LNHDA and CDR2 is SQIVND (reference sequence). The CDR3 DNA sequence: TGTGCCAGTAGTGTTGGGACAGGGGGGACCTACGAGCAGTACTTC. Translated, it gives CASSVGTGGTYEQYF.

J is TRBJ2-3 and V is TRBV9; 7 bases map to TRBD2. The CDR3 runs 15 residues. Germline V gives CDR1 SGDLS, CDR2 YYNGEE. V lost 3 bases, J lost 2 bases, and 6 bases stayed unmatched. CDR3 DNA: TGTGCCAGCAGCGGGATAGCGGGTATCACAGATACGCAGTATTTT. Translating gives CASSGIAGITDTQYF.

The V gene is TRBV7-6, the J gene TRBJ1-5; tentative D call: TRBD1 (5 bases). V was clipped by 5 bases and J by 1 base, with 15 bases between them. Germline assignment: CDR1 SGHVS and CDR2 FNYEAQ. CDR3 length: 16 residues. The CDR3 here is CASSKVAGRSNQPQHF. The CDR3 DNA reads as TGTGCCAGCAGCAAGGTTGCGGGACGAAGCAATCAGCCCCAGCATTTT.

V and J are TRBV11-2 and TRBJ2-1; D gene unclear. Trimming removed 1 base at V and 5 bases at J, with 6 bases between. The CDR3 has 13 residues. CDR1 and CDR2 (germline): SGHAT, FQNNGV. CDR3 sequence reads: CASSLGVNNEQFF. In DNA form, the CDR3 reads TGTGCCAGCAGCTTAGGAGTTAACAATGAGCAGTTCTTC.

This clone was counted once. The chain has TRBV19 and TRBJ1-1, with a weak D call TRBD1 (6 bases). Trimming pared 5 bases from V and 4 bases from J, leaving 14 bases between. Germline V gene lookup returns CDR1 LNHDA and CDR2 SQIVND (reference sequence). There are 14 residues in the CDR3. CDR3 coding DNA: TGTGCCAGTAGTGGGCAGGGGAGGGGCACTGAAGCTTTCTTT. Translation: CASSGQGRGTEAFF. The whole variable domain, remainder taken from reference TRBV19 and TRBJ1-1, is DGGITQSPKYLFRKEGQNVTLSCEQNLNHDAMYWYRQDPGQGLRLIYYSQIVNDFQKGDIAEGYSVSREKKESFPLTVTSAQKNPTAFYLCASSGQGRGTEAFFGQGTRLTVV.

The table lists this clone with a few counts. The chain carries TRBV19 and TRBJ1-3, with 8 bases fitting TRBD1. This CDR3 region has 16 residues. V lost 6 bases, J lost 0 bases, and 7 bases stayed unmatched. Germline loops: CDR1 LNHDA, CDR2 SQIVND (reference sequence). CDR3 in amino acids: CASSQTGENSGNTIYF. CDR3 nucleotides: TGTGCCAGTAGCCAGACAGGGGAGAACTCTGGAAACACCATATATTTT. Supplemented by reference TRBV19 and TRBJ1-3, the full variable domain reads DGGITQSPKYLFRKEGQNVTLSCEQNLNHDAMYWYRQDPGQGLRLIYYSQIVNDFQKGDIAEGYSVSREKKESFPLTVTSAQKNPTAFYLCASSQTGENSGNTIYFGEGSWLTVV.

The chain is built from TRBV4-3 and TRBJ2-1; D might be TRBD1 (6 bases). The germline V gene has CDR1 LGHNA and CDR2 YSLEER. The CDR3 is made up of 13 amino acids. V was cut by 1 base and J by 7 bases, with 8 bases left in between. The CDR3 reads CASSQGQVNEQFF. For the CDR3, the DNA is TGCGCCAGCAGCCAAGGACAGGTTAATGAGCAGTTCTTC.

The chain employs TRBV10-1 and TRBJ1-3, with D possibly matching TRBD1 (5 bases). From germline, CDR1 is WNHNN and CDR2 SYGVQD (reference sequence). The CDR3 covers 16 residues. V was clipped by 0 bases and J by 1 base, with 10 bases between them. CDR3 residues: CASSESLGGSGNTIYF. For the CDR3, the DNA is TGCGCCAGCAGTGAGTCCCTGGGGGGGTCTGGAAACACCATATATTTT.

The genes are TRBV2 and TRBJ1-3; maybe TRBD1 (6 bases). CDR3 length: 16 residues. Trimming shortened V by 4 bases and J by 0 bases, and 13 bases separated the two germline ends. Germline assignment: CDR1 SNHLY and CDR2 FYNNEI. The CDR3 reads CASSAQGQSSGNTIYF. The CDR3, as DNA: TGTGCCAGCAGTGCACAGGGCCAAAGCTCTGGAAACACCATATATTTT. Full variable domain (outside the CDR3, taken from reference TRBV2 and TRBJ1-3): EPEVTQTPSHQVTQMGQEVILRCVPISNHLYFYWYRQILGQKVEFLVSFYNNEISEKSEIFDDQFSVERPDGSNFTLKIRSTKLEDSAMYFCASSAQGQSSGNTIYFGEGSWLTVV.

The chain joins TRBV19 to TRBJ2-3, with D perhaps matching TRBD1 (6 bases). Trimming shortened V by 3 bases and J by 3 bases, and 10 bases separated the two germline ends. CDR1 is LNHDA and CDR2 is SQIVND in the germline V gene (reference sequence). There are 14 residues in the CDR3. The CDR3 loop reads CASSIWGRTDTQYF. The DNA for the CDR3 is TGTGCCAGTAGTATTTGGGGGCGGACAGATACGCAGTATTTT.